Each of the 4 T cell receptor beta chains below was sequenced from the same sample in a study of CD8 T cells in ankylosing spondylitis. TCRdb ran MiXCR on the 5' RACE reads and lists one entry per CDR3 protein. The profile shows approximately 25,000 distinct CDR3 sequences, under 3% of them singletons. Sequences were obtained from blood, either unsorted or a sorted T cell fraction (not recorded which). Receptors were obtained from a female donor with ankylosing spondylitis or in good health (not recorded which).

This clonotype was seen a few times. This chain uses TRBV9 with TRBJ1-5; D is uncertain. CDR3 length equals 15 residues. Per germline, CDR1 SGDLS and CDR2 YYNGEE. V was shortened by 0 bases and J by 2 bases, with 9 bases between the two germline ends. This CDR3 is CASSVEVGGNQPQHF. CDR3 nucleotide sequence: TGTGCCAGCAGCGTAGAGGTTGGTGGCAATCAGCCCCAGCATTTT.

This clonotype was observed many times. V is TRBV9 and J is TRBJ1-5; tentatively, D is TRBD1 (5 bases). The CDR3 is made up of 13 amino acids. The V end was cut by 0 bases, the J end by 6 bases, with 7 bases between. Germline loops: CDR1 SGDLS, CDR2 YYNGEE. The CDR3 here is CASSVEGSQPQHF. The CDR3 bases are TGTGCCAGCAGCGTAGAGGGGAGTCAGCCCCAGCATTTT.

This clonotype was counted many times. J is TRBJ2-7 and V is TRBV9, with TRBD2 identical over 7 bases. The CDR3 consists of 15 residues. The V gene end was trimmed by 0 bases and the J gene end by 3 bases; junction bases not matched to a gene: 6. Germline V CDR1 and CDR2: SGDLS, YYNGEE. Written as DNA, the CDR3 is TGTGCCAGCAGCGTAGGAGCGGGGAAATTCTACGAGCAGTACTTC. This encodes CASSVGAGKFYEQYF.

This clonotype has at least ten counts. V and J are TRBV9 and TRBJ2-7; maybe TRBD1 (6 bases). The germline V and J ends were trimmed by 0 bases and 6 bases, with 16 bases remaining between them. The germline gives CDR1 SGDLS, CDR2 YYNGEE. This CDR3 spans 15 amino acids. This CDR3 is CASSVGGTPRGEQYF. The DNA of the CDR3 is TGTGCCAGCAGCGTAGGTGGGACGCCCAGGGGCGAGCAGTACTTC.